This TCR beta chain originates from a study of identical twins. A universal primer site was incorporated via template switching, and the cDNA contained unique molecular identifiers. TCRdb re-called the 5' RACE reads with MiXCR, one entry per CDR3 protein. The table lists 240,000 or so distinct CDR3 sequences, roughly a tenth of them singletons. Trimming took off 7 bases at V and 0 bases at J, with 16 bases between the two ends. Germline assignment: CDR1 MDHEN and CDR2 SYDVKM. The CDR3 consists of 15 residues. This clonotype was found many times. Antigen unknown. General study points: Fewer insertions were carried by abundant cord blood beta clonotypes, but none was seen in memory repertoires.

The receptor's source is a man in his fifties in good health. The sample was memory T cells sorted from blood. The chain combines TRBV28 with TRBJ2-7; D may be TRBD1 (6 bases). CDR3 region: CASNPDRQPSYEQYF. As DNA, the CDR3 is TGTGCCAGCAACCCCGACAGGCAACCCTCCTACGAGCAGTACTTC. The whole variable domain, filled in from reference TRBV28 and TRBJ2-7, reads DVKVTQSSRYLVKRTGEKVFLECVQDMDHENMFWYRQDPGLGLRLIYFSYDVKMKEKGDIPEGYSVSREKKERFSLILESASTNQTSMYLCASNPDRQPSYEQYFGPGTRLTVT.